The 17 T cell receptor beta chains given below trace back to one sample, sequenced in a study of neoadjuvant anti-PD-1 for oral cavity cancer. Time point denoted: after neoadjuvant nivolumab, at surgical resection. Assay used: immunoSEQ multiplex PCR; TCRdb lists only in-frame clones, some missing. The sample shows roughly 36,000 clones, around 40% of them seen only once. Sequenced material: tumor tissue, taken after nivolumab (anti-PD-1) treatment. These receptors all come from a person aged 40 to 85 with oral cavity squamous cell carcinoma.

This clone was seen a few times. This chain links TRBV15 with TRBJ1-1, with D perhaps matching TRBD1 (5 bases). CDR3 length: 13 amino acids. Germline V lookup: CDR1 LNHNV, CDR2 YYDKDF (reference sequence). The V end lost 0 bases, the J end lost 5 bases, and 7 bases lay between the germline ends. The CDR3 reads CATSRDRVTEAFF. Written as DNA, the CDR3 is TGTGCCACCAGCAGAGACAGGGTTACTGAAGCTTTCTTT.

This sequence joins TRBV5-6 and TRBJ2-5; D not resolved. Trimming removed 1 base from V and 4 bases from J, with 8 bases in between. The CDR3 consists of 13 residues. Germline CDR1 reads SGHDT; CDR2 reads YYEEEE. This chain's CDR3 is CASSLNVGETQYF. For the CDR3, the DNA is TGTGCCAGCAGCTTGAATGTTGGAGAGACCCAGTACTTC.

The chain combines TRBV5-4 with TRBJ2-3; 9 bases are a match to TRBD2. Germline-derived CDR1 and CDR2 are SGHNT and YYREEE (reference sequence). This CDR3 contains 16 residues. V lost 0 bases, J lost 8 bases, and 10 bases stayed unmatched. Here the CDR3 reads CASSLAGAGGLGTQYF. DNA for the CDR3: TGTGCCAGCAGCTTGGCCGGCGCGGGAGGGCTTGGTACGCAGTATTTT.

The V and J genes are TRBV27 and TRBJ2-3, with D possibly matching TRBD1 (6 bases). The germline gives CDR1 MNHEY, CDR2 SMNVEV (reference sequence). V lost 6 bases to trimming and J lost 4 bases, with 14 bases between them. The CDR3 has 14 residues. The CDR3 DNA sequence: TGTGCCAGCAGCCTACAGGGTATGGCAGATACGCAGTATTTT. This translates into CASSLQGMADTQYF.

This chain's CDR3 is CASSQRDEQFF. CDR3 sequence (DNA): TGCGCCAGCAGCCAACGCGATGAGCAGTTCTTC. The rearrangement links TRBV4-1 to TRBJ2-1; D gene uncertain. Deletions cut 2 bases from V and 8 bases from J, with 4 bases between. Germline lookup yields CDR1 MGHRA and CDR2 YSYEKL. This CDR3 spans 11 amino acids.

The J gene is TRBJ2-7, the V gene TRBV6-5, with 8 bases identical to TRBD1. CDR3 length: 14 amino acids. Per germline, CDR1 MNHEY and CDR2 SVGAGI. V dropped 7 bases and J dropped 6; count of bases not matched to a gene: 11. CDR3 nucleotide sequence: TGTGCCAGCACCCAATGGCAGGGGGCTTTCGAGCAGTACTTC. Its translation is CASTQWQGAFEQYF.

This clone was observed a handful of times. The V gene is TRBV28, the J gene TRBJ2-3; 10 nucleotides match TRBD2. Per germline, CDR1 MDHEN and CDR2 SYDVKM. The CDR3 has 13 residues. Here the CDR3 DNA reads TGTGCGACGGCACTAGCGGGGACAGATACGCAGTATTTT. Translated, it gives CATALAGTDTQYF.

The V and J genes are TRBV5-1 and TRBJ1-6; a weak D match, TRBD1 (5 bases). Germline CDR1 reads SGHRS; CDR2 reads YFSETQ. The germline V and J ends were trimmed by 3 bases and 13 bases, with 17 bases remaining between them. The CDR3 is made up of 14 amino acids. The CDR3 spells CASSWGRGYGPLHF. CDR3 DNA sequence: TGCGCCAGCAGCTGGGGACGGGGATATGGGCCCCTCCACTTT.

This clone was observed a handful of times. This chain uses TRBV6-1 with TRBJ1-1, with a possible D match to TRBD1 (5 bases). The CDR3 loop spans 15 amino acids. Deletions cut 0 bases from V and 2 bases from J, with 10 bases between. Germline assignment: CDR1 MNHNS and CDR2 SASEGT. Written as DNA, the CDR3 is TGTGCCAGCAGTGAAGCGCTGGGGGGAAACACTGAAGCTTTCTTT. The encoded protein is CASSEALGGNTEAFF.

The sample holds many counts of this clone. The chain combines TRBV11-2 with TRBJ1-1; possibly TRBD1 for D (6 bases). There are 12 residues in the CDR3. Trimming left V 2 bases short and J 10 bases short, with 11 bases between. Germline CDR1 and CDR2: SGHAT and FQNNGV. CDR3 sequence (DNA): TGTGCCAGCAGCTTATTGCGGGGGCGAGCTTTCTTT. Encoded protein: CASSLLRGRAFF.

This rearrangement joins TRBV5-4 to TRBJ2-5; 9 bases match TRBD2. The V gene's germline CDR1 is SGHNT and CDR2 YYREEE (reference sequence). V shed 4 bases and J 2 bases; nucleotides not matched to a gene: 3. CDR3 length: 14 residues. The CDR3 DNA follows: TGTGCCAGCAGCCCTAGCGGGATTCAAGAGACCCAGTACTTC. Its translation: CASSPSGIQETQYF.

This clone showed up many times. The chain couples TRBV7-3 to TRBJ1-2; possible D gene TRBD1, 6 bases. This CDR3 is 16 amino acids long. Trimming removed 5 bases from V and 6 bases from J, with 22 bases in between. Germline assignment: CDR1 SGHTA and CDR2 FQGTGA. As DNA, the CDR3 is TGTGCCAGCAGCGTAAATCCCCGGGGACATCCCGATGGCTACACCTTC. Its translation is CASSVNPRGHPDGYTF.

The gene calls are TRBV14 and TRBJ2-2; 7 bases agree with TRBD1. CDR3 length equals 15 residues. From germline, CDR1 is SGHDN and CDR2 FVKESK. The V gene end was trimmed by 4 bases and the J gene end by 4 bases; junction bases not matched to a gene: 6. The DNA for the CDR3 is TGTGCCAGCAGCCTACAGGGGATCCTCACCGGGGAGCTGTTTTTT. Residues: CASSLQGILTGELFF.

In its sample, this clone was seen a few times. The chain joins TRBV6-6 to TRBJ1-1, with D perhaps matching TRBD1 (5 bases). The germline CDR1 and CDR2 sequences are MNHNY and SVGAGI (reference sequence). The CDR3 length is 13 residues. Trimming cost V 5 bases and J 5 bases, with 12 bases left between them. This CDR3 is CASSPRGSTEAFF. As DNA, the CDR3 is TGTGCCAGCAGTCCTCGGGGGTCAACTGAAGCTTTCTTT.

This clone was observed at least ten times. The rearrangement joins TRBV19 to TRBJ1-1, with 7 bases fitting TRBD1. The V segment lost 2 bases and the J segment 0 bases; nucleotides outside the gene matches: 6. Germline V gene lookup returns CDR1 LNHDA and CDR2 SQIVND (reference sequence). This CDR3 is built from 16 residues. The chain's CDR3 is CASSITSGQMNTEAFF. CDR3 DNA sequence: TGTGCCAGTAGTATAACATCGGGACAGATGAACACTGAAGCTTTCTTT.

V is TRBV4-1 and J is TRBJ1-5; D remains ambiguous. The germline gives CDR1 MGHRA, CDR2 YSYEKL. This CDR3 has 14 residues. Trimming shortened V by 4 bases and J by 2 bases, and 9 bases separated the two germline ends. In DNA form, the CDR3 reads TGCGCCAGCAGCCTGGGGTTCGGCAATCAGCCCCAGCATTTT. Its protein product is CASSLGFGNQPQHF.

Only a few counts were recorded for this clone. The rearrangement uses TRBV5-1 and TRBJ2-7; 10 positions agree with TRBD2. The germline gives CDR1 SGHRS, CDR2 YFSETQ. The V gene end was trimmed by 1 base and the J gene end by 7 bases; junction bases not matched to a gene: 8. The CDR3 length is 15 residues. This chain's CDR3 is CASSLRAGGPGEQYF. CDR3 nucleotide sequence: TGCGCCAGCAGCTTGAGAGCGGGAGGGCCAGGGGAGCAGTACTTC. The whole variable domain, filled in from reference TRBV5-1 and TRBJ2-7, reads KAGVTQTPRYLIKTRGQQVTLSCSPISGHRSVSWYQQTPGQGLQFLFEYFSETQRNKGNFPGRFSGRQFSNSRSEMNVSTLELGDSALYLCASSLRAGGPGEQYFGPGTRLTVT.